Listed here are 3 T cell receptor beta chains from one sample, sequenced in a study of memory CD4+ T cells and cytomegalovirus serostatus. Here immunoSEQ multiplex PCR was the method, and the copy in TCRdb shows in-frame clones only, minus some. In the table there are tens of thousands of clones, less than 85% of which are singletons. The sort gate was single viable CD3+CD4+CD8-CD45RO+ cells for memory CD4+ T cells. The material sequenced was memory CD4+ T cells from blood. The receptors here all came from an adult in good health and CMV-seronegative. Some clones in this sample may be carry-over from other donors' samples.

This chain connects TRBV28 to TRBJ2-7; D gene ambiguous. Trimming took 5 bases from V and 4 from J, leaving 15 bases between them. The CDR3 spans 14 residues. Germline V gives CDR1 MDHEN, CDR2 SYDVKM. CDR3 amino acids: CASSRPQGPYEQYF. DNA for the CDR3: TGTGCCAGCAGTCGACCCCAAGGGCCTTACGAGCAGTACTTC.

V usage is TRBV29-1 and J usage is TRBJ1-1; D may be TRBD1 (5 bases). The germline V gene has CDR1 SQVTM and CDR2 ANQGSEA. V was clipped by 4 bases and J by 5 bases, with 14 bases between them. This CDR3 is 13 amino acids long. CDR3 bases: TGCAGCGTTGCCGCTTTGCGGGGGACTGAAGCTTTCTTT. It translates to CSVAALRGTEAFF.

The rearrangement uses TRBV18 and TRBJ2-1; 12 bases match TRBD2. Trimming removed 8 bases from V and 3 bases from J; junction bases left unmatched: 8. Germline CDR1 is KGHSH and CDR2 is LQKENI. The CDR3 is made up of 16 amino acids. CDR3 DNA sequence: TGTGCCAGCGCCCCCCCGGGACTAGCGGGCTACAATGAGCAGTTCTTC. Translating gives CASAPPGLAGYNEQFF.